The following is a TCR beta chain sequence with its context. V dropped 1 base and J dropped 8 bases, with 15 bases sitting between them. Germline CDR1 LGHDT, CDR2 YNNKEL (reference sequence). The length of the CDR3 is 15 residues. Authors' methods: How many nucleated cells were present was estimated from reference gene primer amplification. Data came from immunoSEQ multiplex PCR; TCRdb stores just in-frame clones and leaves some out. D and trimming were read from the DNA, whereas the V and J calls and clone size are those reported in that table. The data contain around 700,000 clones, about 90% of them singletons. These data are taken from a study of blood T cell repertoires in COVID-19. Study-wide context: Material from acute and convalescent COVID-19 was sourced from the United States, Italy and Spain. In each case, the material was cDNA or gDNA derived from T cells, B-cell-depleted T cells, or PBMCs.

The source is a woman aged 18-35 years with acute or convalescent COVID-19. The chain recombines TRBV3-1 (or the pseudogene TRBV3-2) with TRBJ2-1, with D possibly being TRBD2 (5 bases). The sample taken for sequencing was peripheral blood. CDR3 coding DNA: TGTGCCAGCAGCCAAGCCCCCTCTAGCTGGGATGAGCAGTTCTTC. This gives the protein CASSQAPSSWDEQFF.